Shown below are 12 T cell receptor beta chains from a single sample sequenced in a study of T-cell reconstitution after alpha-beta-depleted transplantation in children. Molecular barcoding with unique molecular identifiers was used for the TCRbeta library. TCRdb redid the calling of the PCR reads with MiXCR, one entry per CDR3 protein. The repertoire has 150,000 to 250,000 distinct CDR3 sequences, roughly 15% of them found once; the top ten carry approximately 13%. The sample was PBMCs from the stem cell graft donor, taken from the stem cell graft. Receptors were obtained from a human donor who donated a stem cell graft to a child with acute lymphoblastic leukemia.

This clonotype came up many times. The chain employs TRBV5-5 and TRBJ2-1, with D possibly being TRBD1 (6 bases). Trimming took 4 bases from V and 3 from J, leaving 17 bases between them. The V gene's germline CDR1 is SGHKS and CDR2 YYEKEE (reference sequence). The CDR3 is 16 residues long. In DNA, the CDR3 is TGTGCCAGCAGCCCCCGGTTTGGGGGCAGCTACAATGAGCAGTTCTTC. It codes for CASSPRFGGSYNEQFF.

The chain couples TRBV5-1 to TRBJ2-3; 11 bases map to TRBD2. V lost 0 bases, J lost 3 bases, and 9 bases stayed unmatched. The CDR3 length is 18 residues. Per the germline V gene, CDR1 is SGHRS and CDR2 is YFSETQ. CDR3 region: CASSLGLAGPSETDTQYF. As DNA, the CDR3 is TGCGCCAGCAGCTTGGGACTAGCGGGACCTTCAGAAACAGATACGCAGTATTTT.

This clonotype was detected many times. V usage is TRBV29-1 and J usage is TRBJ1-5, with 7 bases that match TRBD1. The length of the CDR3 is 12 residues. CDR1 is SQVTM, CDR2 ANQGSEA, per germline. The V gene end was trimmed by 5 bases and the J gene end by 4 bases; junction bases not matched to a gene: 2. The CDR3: CSVQGGNQPQHF. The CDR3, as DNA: TGCAGCGTTCAGGGGGGAAATCAGCCCCAGCATTTT.

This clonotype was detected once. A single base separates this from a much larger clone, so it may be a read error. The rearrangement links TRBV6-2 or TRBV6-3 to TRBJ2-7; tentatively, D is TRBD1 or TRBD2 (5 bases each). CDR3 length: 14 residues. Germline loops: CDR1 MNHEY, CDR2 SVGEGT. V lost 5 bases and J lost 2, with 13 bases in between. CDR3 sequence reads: CASSPGTDPYEQYF. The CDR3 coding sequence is TGTGCCAGCAGTCCCGGGACCGATCCCTACGAGCAGTACTTC.

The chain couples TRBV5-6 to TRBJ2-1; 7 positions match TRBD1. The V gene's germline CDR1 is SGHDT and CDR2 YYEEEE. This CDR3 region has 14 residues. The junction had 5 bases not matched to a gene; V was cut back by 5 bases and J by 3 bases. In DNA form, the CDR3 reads TGTGCCAGCAGATACCAGGGGGTCTACAATGAGCAGTTCTTC. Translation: CASRYQGVYNEQFF.

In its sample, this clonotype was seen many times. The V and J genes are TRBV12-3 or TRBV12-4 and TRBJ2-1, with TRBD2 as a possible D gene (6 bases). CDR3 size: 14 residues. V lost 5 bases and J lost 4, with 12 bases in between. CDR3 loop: CASSPRDFYNEQFF. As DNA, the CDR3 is TGTGCCAGCAGTCCCAGGGACTTTTACAATGAGCAGTTCTTC.

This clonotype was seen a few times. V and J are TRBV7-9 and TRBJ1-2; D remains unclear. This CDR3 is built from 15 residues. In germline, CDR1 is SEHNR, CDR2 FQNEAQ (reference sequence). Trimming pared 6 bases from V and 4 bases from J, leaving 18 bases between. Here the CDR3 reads CASRADSASSYGYTF. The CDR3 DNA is TGTGCCAGCAGAGCCGACTCCGCGTCTAGCTATGGCTACACCTTC.

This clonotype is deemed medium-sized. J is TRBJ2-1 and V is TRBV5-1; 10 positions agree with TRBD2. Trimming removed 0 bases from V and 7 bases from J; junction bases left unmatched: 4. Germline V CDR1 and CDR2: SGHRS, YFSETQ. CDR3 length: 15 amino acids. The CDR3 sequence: CASSLELAGLNEQFF. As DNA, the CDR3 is TGCGCCAGCAGCTTGGAACTAGCGGGACTGAATGAGCAGTTCTTC.

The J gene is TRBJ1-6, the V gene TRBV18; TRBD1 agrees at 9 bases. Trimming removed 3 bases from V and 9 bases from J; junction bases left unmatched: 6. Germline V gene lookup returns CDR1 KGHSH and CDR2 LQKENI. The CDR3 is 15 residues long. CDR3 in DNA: TGTGCCAGCTCACCGGGACAGGGATTAAGTTCACCCCTCCACTTT. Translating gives CASSPGQGLSSPLHF.

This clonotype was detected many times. The CDR3 region has the DNA TGTGCCATCAGTGGGGACAATCGGGATGAGCAGTTCTTC. This translates into CAISGDNRDEQFF. This chain uses TRBV10-3 with TRBJ2-1, with D possibly being TRBD1 (6 bases). Germline loops: CDR1 ENHRY, CDR2 SYGVKD. Trimming removed 4 bases from V and 8 bases from J, with 12 bases in between. The CDR3 has 13 amino acids.

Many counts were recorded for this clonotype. CDR3 region: CSLTSGNYNEQFF. CDR3 DNA sequence: TGCAGCCTCACTAGCGGAAACTACAATGAGCAGTTCTTC. The chain combines TRBV20-1 with TRBJ2-1; 8 bases are a match to TRBD2. Germline CDR1 is DFQATT and CDR2 is SNEGSKA (reference sequence). This CDR3 comprises 13 residues.

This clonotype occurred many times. The CDR3 DNA reads TGTGCCAGCAGCGATAAAGGGCCTTCCACTGAAGCTTTCTTT. It yields the protein CASSDKGPSTEAFF. J is TRBJ1-1 and V is TRBV7-9; no clear D gene. The ends were cut back, 5 bases at V and 4 bases at J, with 14 bases in the middle. CDR1 SEHNR and CDR2 FQNEAQ come from the germline V gene (reference sequence). The CDR3 contains 14 residues.